This T cell receptor (beta chain) was found in a study of T cell responses to AZD1222 COVID-19 vaccine. Overall study findings and caveats: Reports say nearly half of spike-specific TCRs go after unmutated variant regions.

Clones were sequenced by immunoSEQ multiplex PCR, and TCRdb holds only the in-frame ones, with some missing. The repertoire holds about 96,000 clones, with 75% to 90% as singletons. CDR3 size: 14 residues. With 1 base clipped from V and 14 bases from J, the junction kept 9 bases outside the gene matches. Germline V gene data show CDR1 as SGHAT and CDR2 as FQNNGV. This clone was picked up one time. What it recognizes is unknown. The clonotype comes from an adult in good health. This sample comprised peripheral blood, obtained on day 0 of AZD1222 vaccination. V is TRBV11-2 and J is TRBJ2-1, with TRBD2 identical over 9 bases. The CDR3 sequence is CASSLGRGRAWKFF. CDR3 in DNA: TGTGCCAGCAGCTTAGGCCGCGGGAGGGCCTGGAAGTTCTTC.